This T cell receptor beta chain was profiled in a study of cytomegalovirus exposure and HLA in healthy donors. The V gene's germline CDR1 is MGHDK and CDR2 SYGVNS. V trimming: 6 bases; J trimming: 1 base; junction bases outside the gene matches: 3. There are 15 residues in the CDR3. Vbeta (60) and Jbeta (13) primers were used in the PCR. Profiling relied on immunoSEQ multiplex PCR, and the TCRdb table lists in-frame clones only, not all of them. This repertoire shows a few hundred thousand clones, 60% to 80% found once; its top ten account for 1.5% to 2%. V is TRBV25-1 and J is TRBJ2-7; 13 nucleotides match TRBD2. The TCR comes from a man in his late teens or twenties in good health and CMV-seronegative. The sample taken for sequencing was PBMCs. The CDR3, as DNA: TGTGCCAGCAGCTTACTAGCGGGAGGGTCCTACGAGCAGTACTTC. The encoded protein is CASSLLAGGSYEQYF.